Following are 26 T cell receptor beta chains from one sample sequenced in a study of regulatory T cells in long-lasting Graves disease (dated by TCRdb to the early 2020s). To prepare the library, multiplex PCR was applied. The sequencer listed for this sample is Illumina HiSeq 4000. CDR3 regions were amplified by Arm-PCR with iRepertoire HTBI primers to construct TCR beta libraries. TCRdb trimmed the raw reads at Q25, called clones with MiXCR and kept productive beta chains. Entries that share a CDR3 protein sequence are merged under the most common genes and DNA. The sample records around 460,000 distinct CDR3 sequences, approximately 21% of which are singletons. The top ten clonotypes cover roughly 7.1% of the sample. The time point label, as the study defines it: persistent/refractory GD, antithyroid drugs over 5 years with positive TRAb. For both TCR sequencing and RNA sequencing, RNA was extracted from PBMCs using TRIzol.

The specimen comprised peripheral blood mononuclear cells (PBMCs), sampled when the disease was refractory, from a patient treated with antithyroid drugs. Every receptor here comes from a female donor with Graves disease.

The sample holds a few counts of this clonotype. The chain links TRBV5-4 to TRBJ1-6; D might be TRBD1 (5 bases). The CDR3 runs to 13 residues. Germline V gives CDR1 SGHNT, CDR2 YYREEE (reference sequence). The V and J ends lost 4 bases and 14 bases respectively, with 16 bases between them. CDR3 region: CASSVGLSEALHF. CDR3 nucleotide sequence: TGTGCCAGCAGCGTGGGACTTTCGGAGGCCCTCCACTTT.

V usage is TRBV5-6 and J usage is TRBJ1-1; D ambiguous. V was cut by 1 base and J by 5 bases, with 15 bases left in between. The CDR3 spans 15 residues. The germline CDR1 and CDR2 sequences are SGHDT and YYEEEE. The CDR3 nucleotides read TGTGCCAGCAGCTTGTACGACCCTCTGGGGACTGAAGCTTTCTTT. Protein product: CASSLYDPLGTEAFF.

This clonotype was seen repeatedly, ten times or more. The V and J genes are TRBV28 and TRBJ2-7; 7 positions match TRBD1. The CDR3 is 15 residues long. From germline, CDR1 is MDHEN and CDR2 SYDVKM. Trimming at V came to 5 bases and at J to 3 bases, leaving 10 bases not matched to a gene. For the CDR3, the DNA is TGTGCCAGCAGTCCGATATCGAGACAGGGCTACGAGCAGTACTTC. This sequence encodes CASSPISRQGYEQYF.

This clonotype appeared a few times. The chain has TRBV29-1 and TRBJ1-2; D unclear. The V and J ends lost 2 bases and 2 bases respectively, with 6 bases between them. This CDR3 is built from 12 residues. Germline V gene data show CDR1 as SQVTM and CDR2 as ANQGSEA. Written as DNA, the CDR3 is TGCAGCGTTGAACCGGGGAACTATGGCTACACCTTC. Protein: CSVEPGNYGYTF.

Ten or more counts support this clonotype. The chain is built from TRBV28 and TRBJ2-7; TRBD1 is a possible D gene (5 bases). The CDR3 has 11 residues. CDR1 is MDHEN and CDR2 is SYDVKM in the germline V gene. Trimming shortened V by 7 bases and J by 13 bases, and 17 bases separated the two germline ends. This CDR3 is CASTTGQSEYF. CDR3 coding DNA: TGTGCCAGCACCACAGGTCAAAGTGAATACTTC.

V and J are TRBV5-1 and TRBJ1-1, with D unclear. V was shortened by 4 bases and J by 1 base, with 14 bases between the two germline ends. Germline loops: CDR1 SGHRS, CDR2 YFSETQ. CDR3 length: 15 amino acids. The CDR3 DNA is TGCGCCAGCAGCGACCAAACTACATCGAACACTGAAGCTTTCTTT. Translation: CASSDQTTSNTEAFF.

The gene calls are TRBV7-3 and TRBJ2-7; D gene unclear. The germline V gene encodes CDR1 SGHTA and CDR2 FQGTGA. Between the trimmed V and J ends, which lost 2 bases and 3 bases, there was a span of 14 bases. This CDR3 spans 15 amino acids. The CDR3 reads CASSLAADTFYEQYF. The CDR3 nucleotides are TGTGCCAGCAGCTTAGCGGCAGATACTTTCTACGAGCAGTACTTC.

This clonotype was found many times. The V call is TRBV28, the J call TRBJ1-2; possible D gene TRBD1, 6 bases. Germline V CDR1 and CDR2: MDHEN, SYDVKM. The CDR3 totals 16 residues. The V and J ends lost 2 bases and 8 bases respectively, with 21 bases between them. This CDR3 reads CASSLEGEITGSGYTF. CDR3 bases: TGTGCCAGCAGTTTAGAAGGGGAGATAACAGGGAGCGGCTACACCTTC.

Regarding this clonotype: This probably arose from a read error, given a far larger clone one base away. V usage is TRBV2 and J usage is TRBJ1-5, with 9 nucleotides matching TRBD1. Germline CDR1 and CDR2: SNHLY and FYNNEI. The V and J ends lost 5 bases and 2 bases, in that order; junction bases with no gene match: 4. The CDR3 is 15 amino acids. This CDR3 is CASSSRTGGNQPQHF. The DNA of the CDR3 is TGTGCCAGCAGTTCCCGGACAGGGGGCAATCAGCCCCAGCATTTT.

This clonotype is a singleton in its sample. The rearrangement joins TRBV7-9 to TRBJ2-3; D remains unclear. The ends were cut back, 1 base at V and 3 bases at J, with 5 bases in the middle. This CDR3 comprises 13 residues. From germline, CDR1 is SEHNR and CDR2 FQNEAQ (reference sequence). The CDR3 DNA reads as TGTGCCAGCAGCTTAGTGGGGACAGATACGCAGTATTTT. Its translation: CASSLVGTDTQYF. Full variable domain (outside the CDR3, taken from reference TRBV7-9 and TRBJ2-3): DTGVSQNPRHKITKRGQNVTFRCDPISEHNRLYWYRQTLGQGPEFLTYFQNEAQLEKSRLLSDRFSAERPKGSFSTLEIQRTEQGDSAMYLCASSLVGTDTQYFGPGTRLTVL.

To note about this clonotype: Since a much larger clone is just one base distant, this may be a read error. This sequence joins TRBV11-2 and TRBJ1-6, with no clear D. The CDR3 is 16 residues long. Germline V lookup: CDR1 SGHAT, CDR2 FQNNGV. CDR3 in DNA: TGTACCAGCAGCTTAGTCCAGAGCTCCTATAATTCACCCCTCCACTTT. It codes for CTSSLVQSSYNSPLHF.

The chain's CDR3 is CASSLEGRSSYEQYF. For the CDR3, the DNA is TGTGCCAGCAGCTTAGAGGGACGAAGCTCCTACGAGCAGTACTTC. This chain joins TRBV7-8 and TRBJ2-7; TRBD1 or TRBD2 may be the D gene (5 bases each). V was shortened by 1 base and J by 0 bases, with 10 bases between the two germline ends. Per the germline V gene, CDR1 is SGHVS and CDR2 is FQNEAQ. This CDR3 spans 15 amino acids. Variable domain in full (rest from reference TRBV7-8 and TRBJ2-7): GAGVSQSPRYKVAKRGQDVALRCDPISGHVSLFWYQQALGQGPEFLTYFQNEAQLDKSGLPSDRFFAERPEGSVSTLKIQRTQQEDSAVYLCASSLEGRSSYEQYFGPGTRLTVT.

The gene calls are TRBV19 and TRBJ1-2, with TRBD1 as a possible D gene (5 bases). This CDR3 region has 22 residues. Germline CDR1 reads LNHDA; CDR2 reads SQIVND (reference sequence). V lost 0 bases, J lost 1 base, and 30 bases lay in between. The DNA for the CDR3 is TGTGCCAGTAGTATAGATCTCGAGGTCGGGACGTTCACCTCTTGGGGTAACTATGGCTACACCTTC. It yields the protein CASSIDLEVGTFTSWGNYGYTF.

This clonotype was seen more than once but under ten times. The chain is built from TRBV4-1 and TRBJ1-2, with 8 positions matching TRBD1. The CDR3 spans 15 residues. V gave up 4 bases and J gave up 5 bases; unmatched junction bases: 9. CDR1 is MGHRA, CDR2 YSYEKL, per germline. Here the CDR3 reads CASSPGTGLSYGYTF. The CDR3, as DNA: TGCGCCAGCAGCCCGGGGACAGGATTGTCTTATGGCTACACCTTC.

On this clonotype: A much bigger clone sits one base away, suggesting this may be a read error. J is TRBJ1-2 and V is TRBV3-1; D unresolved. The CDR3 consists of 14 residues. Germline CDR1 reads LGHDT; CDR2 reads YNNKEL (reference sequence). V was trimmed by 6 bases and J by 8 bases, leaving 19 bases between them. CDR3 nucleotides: TGTGCCAGCAGGGCTCTCTCCGGGAAGGAAGGCTACACCTTC. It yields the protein CASRALSGKEGYTF.

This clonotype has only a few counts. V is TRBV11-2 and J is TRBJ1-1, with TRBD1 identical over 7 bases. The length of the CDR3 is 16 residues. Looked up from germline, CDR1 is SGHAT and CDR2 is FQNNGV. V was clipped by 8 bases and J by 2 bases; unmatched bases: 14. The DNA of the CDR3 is TGTGCCAGCCTACCACTCCGGGACAGTTACAACACTGAAGCTTTCTTT. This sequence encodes CASLPLRDSYNTEAFF.

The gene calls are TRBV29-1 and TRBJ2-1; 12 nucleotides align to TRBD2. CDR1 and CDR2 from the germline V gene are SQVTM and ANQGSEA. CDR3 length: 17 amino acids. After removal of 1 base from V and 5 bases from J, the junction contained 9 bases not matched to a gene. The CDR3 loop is CSVEGGLAGGPDNEQFF. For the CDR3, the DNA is TGCAGCGTTGAAGGGGGGCTAGCGGGAGGGCCAGACAATGAGCAGTTCTTC.

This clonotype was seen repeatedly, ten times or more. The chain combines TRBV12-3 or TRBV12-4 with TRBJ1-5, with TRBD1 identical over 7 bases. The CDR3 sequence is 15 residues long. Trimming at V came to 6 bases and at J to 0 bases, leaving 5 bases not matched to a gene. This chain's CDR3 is CASRGTAYSNQPQHF. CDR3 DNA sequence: TGTGCCAGCAGGGGGACAGCCTATAGCAATCAGCCCCAGCATTTT.

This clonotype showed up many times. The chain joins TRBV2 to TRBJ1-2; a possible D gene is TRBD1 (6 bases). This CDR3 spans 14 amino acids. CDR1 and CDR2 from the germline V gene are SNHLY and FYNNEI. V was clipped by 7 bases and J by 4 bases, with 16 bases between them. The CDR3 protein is CASTAQGLSYGYTF. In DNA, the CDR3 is TGTGCCAGCACGGCACAGGGCCTCAGCTATGGCTACACCTTC.

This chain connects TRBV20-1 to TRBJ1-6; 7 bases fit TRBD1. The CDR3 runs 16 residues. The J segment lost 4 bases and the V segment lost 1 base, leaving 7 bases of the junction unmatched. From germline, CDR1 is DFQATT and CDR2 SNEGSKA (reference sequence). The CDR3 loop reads CSARVTGNPYNSPLHF. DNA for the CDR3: TGCAGTGCTAGAGTGACAGGGAACCCTTATAATTCACCCCTCCACTTT.

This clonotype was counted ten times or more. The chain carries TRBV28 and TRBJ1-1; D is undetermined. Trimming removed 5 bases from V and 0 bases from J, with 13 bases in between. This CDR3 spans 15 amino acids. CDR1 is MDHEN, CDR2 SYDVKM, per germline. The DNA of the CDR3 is TGTGCCAGCAGTCTCTACAGACTCCTGAACACTGAAGCTTTCTTT. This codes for CASSLYRLLNTEAFF.

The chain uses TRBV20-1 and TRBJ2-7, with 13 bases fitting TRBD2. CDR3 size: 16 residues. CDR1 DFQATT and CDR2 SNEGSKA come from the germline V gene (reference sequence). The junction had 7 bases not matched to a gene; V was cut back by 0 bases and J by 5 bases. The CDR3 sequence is CSARDPRTSGSNEQYF. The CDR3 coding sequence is TGCAGTGCTAGAGACCCTCGGACTAGCGGGAGTAACGAGCAGTACTTC.

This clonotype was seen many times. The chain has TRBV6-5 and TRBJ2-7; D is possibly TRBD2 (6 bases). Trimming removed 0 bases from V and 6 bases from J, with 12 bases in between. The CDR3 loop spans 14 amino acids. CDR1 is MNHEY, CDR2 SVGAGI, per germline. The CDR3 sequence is CASSYSNLGGEQYF. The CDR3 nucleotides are TGTGCCAGCAGTTACTCGAATCTGGGGGGCGAGCAGTACTTC.

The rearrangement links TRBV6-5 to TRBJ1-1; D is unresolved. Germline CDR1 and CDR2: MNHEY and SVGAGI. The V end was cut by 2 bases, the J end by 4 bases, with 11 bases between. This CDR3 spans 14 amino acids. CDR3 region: CASSYGVRRTEAFF. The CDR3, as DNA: TGTGCCAGCAGTTACGGAGTCCGACGCACTGAAGCTTTCTTT.

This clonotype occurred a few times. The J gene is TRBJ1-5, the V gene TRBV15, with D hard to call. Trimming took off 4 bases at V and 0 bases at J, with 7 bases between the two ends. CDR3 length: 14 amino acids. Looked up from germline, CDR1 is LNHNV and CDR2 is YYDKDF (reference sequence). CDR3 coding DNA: TGTGCCACCAGCAAGACCTATAGCAATCAGCCCCAGCATTTT. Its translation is CATSKTYSNQPQHF.

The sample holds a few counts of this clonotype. CDR3 sequence: CATSDPTGTGGPGETQYF. CDR3 coding DNA: TGTGCCACCAGTGACCCAACAGGGACAGGGGGCCCAGGGGAGACCCAGTACTTC. This chain uses TRBV24-1 with TRBJ2-5; 12 nucleotides align to TRBD1. The CDR3 covers 18 residues. J lost 5 bases, V lost 4 bases, and 13 bases had no gene match. Germline CDR1 KGHDR, CDR2 SFDVKD.